The 13 T cell receptor beta chains below were found in one sample sequenced in a study of T cell responses to AZD1222 COVID-19 vaccine. Clones were sequenced by immunoSEQ multiplex PCR, and TCRdb holds only the in-frame ones, with some missing. The data show approximately 89,000 clones, with 90% to 95% seen just once and about 4.9% held by the top ten. Specimen: peripheral blood, collected on day 0 of MenACWY control vaccination. The receptors originated from an adult in good health.

The J gene is TRBJ2-3, the V gene TRBV18, with D perhaps matching TRBD2 (5 bases). The ends were cut back, 4 bases at V and 1 base at J, with 12 bases in the middle. The CDR3 length is 15 residues. CDR1 KGHSH and CDR2 LQKENI come from the germline V gene. The CDR3 protein is CASSRAALGTDTQYF. CDR3 sequence (DNA): TGTGCCAGCTCACGGGCGGCACTAGGCACAGATACGCAGTATTTT.

This clone was seen once. This chain uses TRBV4-1 with TRBJ2-7, with TRBD2 matching 11 bases. V shed 4 bases and J 6 bases; nucleotides not matched to a gene: 14. This CDR3 is built from 17 residues. CDR1 and CDR2 (germline): MGHRA, YSYEKL. In nucleotides, the CDR3 is TGCGCCAGCAGCCCGAGGGTACTAGCGGGAGAAAAGGGCGAGCAGTACTTC. Translated: CASSPRVLAGEKGEQYF.

The CDR3 nucleotides are TGTGCCACCAGCAGAGCCCTGAGACTAGCGGGACGGCAAGAGACCCAGTACTTC. It codes for CATSRALRLAGRQETQYF. V is TRBV15 and J is TRBJ2-5, with 11 positions matching TRBD2. This CDR3 spans 18 amino acids. After removal of 1 base from V and 2 bases from J, the junction contained 9 bases not matched to a gene. CDR1 and CDR2 from the germline V gene are LNHNV and YYDKDF (reference sequence).

This clone was found a few times. The CDR3 region is CASSWGRGGEKLFF. The CDR3 DNA is TGTGCCAGCAGTTGGGGCCGGGGGGGCGAAAAACTGTTTTTT. The chain links TRBV6-5 to TRBJ1-4; TRBD1 might be the D (6 bases). CDR3 size: 14 residues. Germline CDR1 is MNHEY and CDR2 is SVGAGI. Trimming removed 4 bases from V and 8 bases from J, with 14 bases in between.

The chain couples TRBV5-8 to TRBJ2-7; D is unclear. Germline V gene sequence: CDR1 SGHTS, CDR2 YDEGEE. This CDR3 is built from 13 residues. V shed 4 bases and J shed 3 bases, with 11 bases lying between them. CDR3 DNA: TGTGCCAGCAGCCCAGGAAGTATCTACGAGCAGTACTTC. As protein: CASSPGSIYEQYF.

V and J are TRBV14 and TRBJ2-5; D not certain. The CDR3 consists of 13 residues. V was clipped by 0 bases and J by 4 bases, with 6 bases between them. Germline values: CDR1 SGHDN, CDR2 FVKESK. The DNA of the CDR3 is TGTGCCAGCAGCCAAGAGGTTCGAGAGACCCAGTACTTC. Translating it yields CASSQEVRETQYF.

CDR3 loop: CASSLVGRPASYTF. CDR3 coding DNA: TGTGCCAGCAGCTTAGTCGGCAGGCCGGCTAGCTACACCTTC. V is TRBV11-2 and J is TRBJ1-2, with D uncertain. The CDR3 contains 14 residues. The ends were cut back, 1 base at V and 9 bases at J, with 15 bases in the middle. CDR1 and CDR2 (germline): SGHAT, FQNNGV.

The gene calls are TRBV5-1 and TRBJ2-7; a weak D match, TRBD1 (6 bases). The germline CDR1 and CDR2 sequences are SGHRS and YFSETQ. The CDR3 contains 18 residues. V lost 0 bases and J 5 bases, leaving 24 bases between the germline ends. CDR3 DNA sequence: TGCGCCAGCAGCTTGGGTACCCGGGCAGGGGCCGCGATAAACGAGCAGTACTTC. Amino acid sequence: CASSLGTRAGAAINEQYF.

The rearrangement uses TRBV18 and TRBJ2-7; 7 nucleotides align to TRBD2. CDR3 length equals 15 residues. The germline V gene has CDR1 KGHSH and CDR2 LQKENI. Trimming took 3 bases from V and 4 from J; bases not matched to a gene: 9. CDR3 amino acids: CASSPTGGSGYEQYF. DNA of the CDR3: TGTGCCAGCTCACCGACGGGGGGTTCCGGGTACGAGCAGTACTTC.

The chain joins TRBV3-1 (or the pseudogene TRBV3-2) to TRBJ1-6; 8 bases are a match to TRBD1. Trimming removed 3 bases from V and 7 bases from J; junction bases left unmatched: 5. This CDR3 has 15 residues. Germline V lookup: CDR1 LGHDT, CDR2 YNNKEL (reference sequence). CDR3 coding DNA: TGTGCCAGCAGCCAGTCGGGGACAGGAAATTCACCCCTCCACTTT. Residues: CASSQSGTGNSPLHF.

The V call is TRBV30, the J call TRBJ1-5; maybe TRBD1 (5 bases). The CDR3 is 16 residues long. Germline V lookup: CDR1 GTSNPN, CDR2 SVGIG (reference sequence). Deletions cut 3 bases from V and 4 bases from J, with 19 bases between. The CDR3 DNA is TGTGCCTGGAGCCCGGACCTGGGGCAGGGAAATCAGCCCCAGCATTTT. Its translation is CAWSPDLGQGNQPQHF.

The rearrangement joins TRBV25-1 to TRBJ1-1; D may be TRBD1 (6 bases). V gave up 0 bases and J gave up 2 bases, with 10 bases separating them. Germline assignment: CDR1 MGHDK and CDR2 SYGVNS. This CDR3 has 15 amino acids. The CDR3 region has the DNA TGTGCCAGCAGTGAATATGAGGGGGTAAACACTGAAGCTTTCTTT. It encodes CASSEYEGVNTEAFF.

The CDR3 DNA reads as TGTGCCAGCACCCAGGGGGAGGGGAGAGGAACCTATGGCTACACCTTC. As protein: CASTQGEGRGTYGYTF. This chain links TRBV13 with TRBJ1-2; TRBD1 aligns across 7 bases. CDR1 is PRHDT and CDR2 is FYEKMQ in the germline V gene (reference sequence). V lost 7 bases, J lost 4 bases, and 15 bases stayed unmatched. This CDR3 contains 16 residues.